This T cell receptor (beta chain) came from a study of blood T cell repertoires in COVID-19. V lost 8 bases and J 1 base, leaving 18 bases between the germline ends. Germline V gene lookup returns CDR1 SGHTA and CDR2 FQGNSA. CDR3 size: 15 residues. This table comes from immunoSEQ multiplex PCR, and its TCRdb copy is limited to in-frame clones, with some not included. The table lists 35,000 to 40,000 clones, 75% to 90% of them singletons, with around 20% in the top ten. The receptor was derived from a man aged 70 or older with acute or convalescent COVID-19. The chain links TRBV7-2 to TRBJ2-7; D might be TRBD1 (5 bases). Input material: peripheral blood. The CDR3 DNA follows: TGTGCCAGCGTAGACAGCAAAATTATTTCCTACGAGCAGTACTTC. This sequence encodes CASVDSKIISYEQYF.